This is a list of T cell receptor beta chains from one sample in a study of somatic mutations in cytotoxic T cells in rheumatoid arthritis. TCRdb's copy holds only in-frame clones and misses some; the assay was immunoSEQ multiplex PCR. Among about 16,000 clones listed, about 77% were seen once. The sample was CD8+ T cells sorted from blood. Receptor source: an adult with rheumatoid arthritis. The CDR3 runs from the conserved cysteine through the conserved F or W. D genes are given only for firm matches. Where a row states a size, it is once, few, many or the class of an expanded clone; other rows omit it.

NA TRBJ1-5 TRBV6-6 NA TGTGCCAGCAGTCGAGGGGGCAATCAGCCCCAGCATTTT CASSRGGNQPQHF
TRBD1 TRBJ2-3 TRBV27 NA TGTGCCAGCAGTTTAGGGACAGGGCACACAGATACGCAGTATTTT CASSLGTGHTDTQYF
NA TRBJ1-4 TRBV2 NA TGTGCCAGCTCGACGGTCAAGGACTCAACTAATGAAAAACTGTTTTTT CASSTVKDSTNEKLFF
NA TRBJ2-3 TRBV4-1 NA TGCGCCAGCAGCCAAGTCACGGGATACACAGATACGCAGTATTTT CASSQVTGYTDTQYF
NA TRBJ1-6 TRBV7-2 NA TGTGCCAGCAGCCTAAATCCCAGAAATTCACCCCTCCACTTT CASSLNPRNSPLHF
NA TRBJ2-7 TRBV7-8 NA TGTGCCAGCAGCCTCAGACAGGTGTCCTACGAGCAGTACTTC CASSLRQVSYEQYF
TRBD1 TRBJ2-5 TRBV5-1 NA TGCGCCAGCAGCTTTGGGGACAGGGGGCTGCAAGAGACCCAGTACTTC CASSFGDRGLQETQYF
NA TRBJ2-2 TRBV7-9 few TGTGCCAGCAGCTTAGCGGGATTCCCCGGGGAGCTGTTTTTT CASSLAGFPGELFF
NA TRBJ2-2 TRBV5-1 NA TGCGCCAGCAGCTTACTTGACAGGTTGGACACCGGGGAGCTGTTTTTT CASSLLDRLDTGELFF
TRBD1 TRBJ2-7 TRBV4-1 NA TGCGCCAGCACGGGGACAGGGAGCTACGAGCAGTACTTC CASTGTGSYEQYF
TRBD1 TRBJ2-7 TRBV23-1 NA TGCGCCCAGCGGGACAGGGATTACGAGCAGTACTTC CAQRDRDYEQYF
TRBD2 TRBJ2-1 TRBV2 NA TGTGCCAGCATCCCCGGGACTAGCAATGAGCAGTTCTTC CASIPGTSNEQFF
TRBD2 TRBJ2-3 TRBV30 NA TGTGCCTGGAGCACCCCTAGCGGGGGGCGGGATACGCAGTATTTT CAWSTPSGGRDTQYF
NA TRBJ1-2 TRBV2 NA TGTGCCAGCAGTGAGGGGGGGAGAGGCTATGGCTACACCTTC CASSEGGRGYGYTF
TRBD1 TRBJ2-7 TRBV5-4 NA TGTGCCAGCAGTATTTCCGGGACAGGGTTTTACGAGCAGTACTTC CASSISGTGFYEQYF
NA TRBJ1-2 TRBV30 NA TGTGCCTGGAGTGTCTTCGACTATGGCTACACCTTC CAWSVFDYGYTF
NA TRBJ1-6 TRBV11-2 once TGTGCCAGCAGCTTAAAAAAAGACAGCGAGAGCTCCTATAATTCACCCCTCCACTTT CASSLKKDSESSYNSPLHF